At least ten counts were recorded for the clone carrying this T cell receptor (beta chain). Antigen specificity is unknown. This sample was included in a study of T cells after yellow fever vaccination. Trimming pared 6 bases from V and 3 bases from J, leaving 14 bases between. CDR3 length equals 15 residues. TCRdb ran MiXCR on the 5' RACE reads and lists one entry per CDR3 protein. The table includes about 320,000 distinct CDR3 sequences, around 7.3% detected once. The study, taken as a whole, reports: A secondary response was less intense yet reached its peak sooner, at day 5 versus 15.

The starting material was PBMCs, obtained around 45 days after the first yellow fever vaccination. The receptor's source is a young man who received the YFV17D yellow fever vaccine. The V and J genes are TRBV12-3 or TRBV12-4 and TRBJ2-2; D is perhaps TRBD1 (5 bases). CDR3 residues: CASSNQGAYTGELFF. CDR3 sequence (DNA): TGTGCCAGCAGCAATCAGGGTGCCTACACCGGGGAGCTGTTTTTT.